What follows are 5 T cell receptor beta chains derived from one specimen sequenced in a study of cytomegalovirus exposure and HLA in healthy donors. With 60 Vbeta and 13 Jbeta primers, the PCR was carried out. The repertoire was sequenced with immunoSEQ multiplex PCR; TCRdb's copy has only in-frame clones and lacks some. Of about 150,000 clones listed, roughly 80% are singletons. Sequencing was carried out using PBMCs. All receptors come from a man between 18 and 29 years old in good health and CMV-seronegative.

This chain uses TRBV6-6 with TRBJ2-7; TRBD2 aligns across 8 bases. Germline V gene sequence: CDR1 MNHNY, CDR2 SVGAGI (reference sequence). CDR3 length equals 15 residues. The V and J ends lost 2 bases and 2 bases, in that order; junction bases with no gene match: 5. The CDR3 here is CASSYGGRPTYEQYF. The CDR3 nucleotides are TGTGCCAGCAGTTACGGCGGGAGGCCAACCTACGAGCAGTACTTC.

This clone was observed a few times. V and J are TRBV28 and TRBJ1-5, with a possible D match to TRBD1 (6 bases). This CDR3 spans 13 amino acids. From germline, CDR1 is MDHEN and CDR2 SYDVKM. The V and J ends lost 3 bases and 6 bases respectively, with 9 bases between them. CDR3 sequence (DNA): TGTGCCAGCAGTTTCGGGGGGCTTCAGCCCCAGCATTTT. Amino acid sequence: CASSFGGLQPQHF.

The chain uses TRBV11-2 and TRBJ2-1; 8 nucleotides line up with TRBD2. CDR1 and CDR2 (germline): SGHAT, FQNNGV. The CDR3 has 17 residues. J gave up 4 bases and V 3 bases, and 11 bases lay outside the gene matches. This CDR3 reads CASSFVGGAGVYNEQFF. As DNA, the CDR3 is TGTGCCAGCAGCTTCGTAGGGGGAGCGGGGGTTTACAATGAGCAGTTCTTC.

The chain uses TRBV7-2 and TRBJ2-5; the D gene is possibly TRBD2 (6 bases). The V and J ends lost 0 bases and 6 bases respectively, with 14 bases between them. CDR1 is SGHTA, CDR2 FQGNSA, per germline. The CDR3 consists of 15 residues. As DNA, the CDR3 is TGTGCCAGCAGCTTAGCAGCCCTAGCGTCAAAGACCCAGTACTTC. It yields the protein CASSLAALASKTQYF.

The CDR3 region is CASSSGQVEAFF. For the CDR3, the DNA is TGTGCCAGCAGCTCCGGACAGGTCGAAGCTTTCTTT. The V call is TRBV5-4, the J call TRBJ1-1, with 7 nucleotides matching TRBD1. Trimming at V came to 3 bases and at J to 8 bases, leaving 4 bases not matched to a gene. CDR1 and CDR2 (germline): SGHNT, YYREEE (reference sequence). This CDR3 is 12 amino acids long.